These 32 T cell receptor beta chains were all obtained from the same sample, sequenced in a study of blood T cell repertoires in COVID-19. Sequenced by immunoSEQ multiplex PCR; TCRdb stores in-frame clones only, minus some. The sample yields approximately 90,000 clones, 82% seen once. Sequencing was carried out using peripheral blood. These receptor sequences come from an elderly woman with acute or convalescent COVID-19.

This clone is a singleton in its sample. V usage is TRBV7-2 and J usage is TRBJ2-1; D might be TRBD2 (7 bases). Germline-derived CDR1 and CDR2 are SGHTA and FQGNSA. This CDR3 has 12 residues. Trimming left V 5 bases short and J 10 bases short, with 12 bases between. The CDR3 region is CASSRGGREQFF. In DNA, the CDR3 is TGTGCCAGCAGCAGGGGGGGGAGAGAGCAGTTCTTC.

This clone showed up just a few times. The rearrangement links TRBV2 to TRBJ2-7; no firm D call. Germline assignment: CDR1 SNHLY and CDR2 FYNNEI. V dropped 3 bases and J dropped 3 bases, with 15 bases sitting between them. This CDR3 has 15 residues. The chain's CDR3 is CASSDRRRQLYEQYF. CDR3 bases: TGTGCCAGCAGTGATAGGCGGCGGCAGCTCTACGAGCAGTACTTC. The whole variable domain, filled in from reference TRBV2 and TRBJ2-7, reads EPEVTQTPSHQVTQMGQEVILRCVPISNHLYFYWYRQILGQKVEFLVSFYNNEISEKSEIFDDQFSVERPDGSNFTLKIRSTKLEDSAMYFCASSDRRRQLYEQYFGPGTRLTVT.

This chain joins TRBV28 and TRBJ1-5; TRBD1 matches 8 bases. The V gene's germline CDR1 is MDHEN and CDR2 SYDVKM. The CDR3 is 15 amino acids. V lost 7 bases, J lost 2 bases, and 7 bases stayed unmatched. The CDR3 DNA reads TGTGCCAGCATATCAGGGGGCTGGGGCAATCAGCCCCAGCATTTT. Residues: CASISGGWGNQPQHF.

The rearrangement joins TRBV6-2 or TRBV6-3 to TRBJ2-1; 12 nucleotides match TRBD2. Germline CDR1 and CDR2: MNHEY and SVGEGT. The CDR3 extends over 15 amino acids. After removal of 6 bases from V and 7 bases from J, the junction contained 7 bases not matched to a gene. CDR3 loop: CASRPSGGAGNEQFF. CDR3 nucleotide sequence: TGTGCCAGCAGACCTAGCGGGGGGGCCGGGAATGAGCAGTTCTTC.

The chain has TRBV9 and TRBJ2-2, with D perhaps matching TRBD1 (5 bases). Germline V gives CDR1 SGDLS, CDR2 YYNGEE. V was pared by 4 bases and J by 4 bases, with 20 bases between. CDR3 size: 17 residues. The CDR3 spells CASSPTLTASATGELFF. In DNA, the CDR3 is TGTGCCAGCAGCCCCACCTTGACAGCATCGGCCACCGGGGAGCTGTTTTTT.

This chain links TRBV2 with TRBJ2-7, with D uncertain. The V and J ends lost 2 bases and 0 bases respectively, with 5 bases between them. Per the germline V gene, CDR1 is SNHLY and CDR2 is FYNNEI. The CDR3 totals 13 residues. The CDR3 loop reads CASSEPSSYEQYF. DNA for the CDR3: TGTGCCAGCAGTGAACCCAGCTCCTACGAGCAGTACTTC.

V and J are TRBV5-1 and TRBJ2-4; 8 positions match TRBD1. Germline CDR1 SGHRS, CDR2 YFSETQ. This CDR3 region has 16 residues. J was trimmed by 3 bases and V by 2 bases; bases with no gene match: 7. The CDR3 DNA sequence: TGCGCCAGCAGCTTCGGGACAGGAGGACTCAAAAACATTCAGTACTTC. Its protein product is CASSFGTGGLKNIQYF.

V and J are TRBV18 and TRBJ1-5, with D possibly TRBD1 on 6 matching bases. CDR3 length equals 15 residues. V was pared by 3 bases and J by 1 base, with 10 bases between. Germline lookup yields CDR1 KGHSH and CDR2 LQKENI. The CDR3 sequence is CASSPLRGSNQPQHF. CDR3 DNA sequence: TGTGCCAGCTCACCCCTCAGGGGCAGCAATCAGCCCCAGCATTTT. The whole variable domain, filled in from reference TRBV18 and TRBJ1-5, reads NAGVMQNPRHLVRRRGQEARLRCSPMKGHSHVYWYRQLPEEGLKFMVYLQKENIIDESGMPKERFSAEFPKEGPSILRIQQVVRGDSAAYFCASSPLRGSNQPQHFGDGTRLSIL.

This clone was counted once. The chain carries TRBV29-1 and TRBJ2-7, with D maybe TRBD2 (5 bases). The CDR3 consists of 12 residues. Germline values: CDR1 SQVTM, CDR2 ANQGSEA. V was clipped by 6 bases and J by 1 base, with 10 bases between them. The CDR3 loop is CSVEGSSYEQYF. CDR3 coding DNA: TGCAGCGTCGAGGGCAGTTCCTACGAGCAGTACTTC.

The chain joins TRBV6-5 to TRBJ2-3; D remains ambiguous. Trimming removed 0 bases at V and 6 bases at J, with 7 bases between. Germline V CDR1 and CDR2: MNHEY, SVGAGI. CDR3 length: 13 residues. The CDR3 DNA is TGTGCCAGCAGTTACTCTTCCCTGGATACGCAGTATTTT. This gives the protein CASSYSSLDTQYF.

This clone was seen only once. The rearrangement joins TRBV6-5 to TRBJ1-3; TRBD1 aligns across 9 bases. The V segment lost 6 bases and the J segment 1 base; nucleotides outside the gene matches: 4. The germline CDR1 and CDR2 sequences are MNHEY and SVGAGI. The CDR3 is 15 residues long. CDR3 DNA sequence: TGTGCCAGCAGGGACAGGGGATGGTCTGGAAACACCATATATTTT. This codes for CASRDRGWSGNTIYF.

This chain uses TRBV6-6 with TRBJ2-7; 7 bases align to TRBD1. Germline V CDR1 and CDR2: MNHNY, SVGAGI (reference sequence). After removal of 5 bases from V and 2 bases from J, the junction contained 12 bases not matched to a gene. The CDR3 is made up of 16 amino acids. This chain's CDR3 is CASSIRTGREPYEQYF. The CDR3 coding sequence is TGTGCCAGCAGTATCCGGACAGGACGAGAGCCCTACGAGCAGTACTTC.

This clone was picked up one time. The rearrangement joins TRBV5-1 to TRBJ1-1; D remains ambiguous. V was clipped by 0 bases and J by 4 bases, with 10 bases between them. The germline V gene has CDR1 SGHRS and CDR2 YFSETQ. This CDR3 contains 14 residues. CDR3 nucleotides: TGCGCCAGCAGCTTGGATCGGGGAGGCACTGAAGCTTTCTTT. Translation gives CASSLDRGGTEAFF.

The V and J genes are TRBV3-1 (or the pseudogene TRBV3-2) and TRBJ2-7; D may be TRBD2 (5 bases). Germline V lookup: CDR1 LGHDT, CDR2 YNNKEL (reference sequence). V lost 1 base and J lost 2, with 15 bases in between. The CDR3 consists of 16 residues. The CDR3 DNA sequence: TGTGCCAGCAGCCAAGCATCGGTAGCGCGGACCTACGAGCAGTACTTC. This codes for CASSQASVARTYEQYF.

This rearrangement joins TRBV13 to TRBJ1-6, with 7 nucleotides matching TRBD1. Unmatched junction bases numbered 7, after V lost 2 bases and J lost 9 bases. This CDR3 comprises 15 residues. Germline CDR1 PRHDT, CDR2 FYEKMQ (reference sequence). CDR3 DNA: TGTGCCAGCAGCTTATCAGGGGGTAGGCGTTCACCCCTCCACTTT. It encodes CASSLSGGRRSPLHF.

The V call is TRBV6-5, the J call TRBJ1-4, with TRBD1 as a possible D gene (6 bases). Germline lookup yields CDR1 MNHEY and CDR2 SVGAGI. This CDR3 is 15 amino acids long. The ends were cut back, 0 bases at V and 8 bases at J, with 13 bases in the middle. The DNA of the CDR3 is TGTGCCAGCAGTTACTCCGGGGGGCGAGGCGAAAAACTGTTTTTT. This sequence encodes CASSYSGGRGEKLFF.

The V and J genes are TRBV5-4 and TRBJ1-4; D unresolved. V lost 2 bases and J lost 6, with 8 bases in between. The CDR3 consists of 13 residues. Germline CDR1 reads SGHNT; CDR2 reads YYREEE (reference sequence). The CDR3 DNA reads TGTGCCAGCAGCTTTATGCCGGATGAAAAACTGTTTTTT. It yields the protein CASSFMPDEKLFF.

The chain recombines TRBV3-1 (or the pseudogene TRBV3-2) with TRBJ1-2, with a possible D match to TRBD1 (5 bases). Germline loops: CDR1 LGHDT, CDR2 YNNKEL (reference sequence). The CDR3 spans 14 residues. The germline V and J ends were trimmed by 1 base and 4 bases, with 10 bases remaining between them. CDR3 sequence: CASSQGPRGYGYTF. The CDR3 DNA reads TGTGCCAGCAGCCAAGGCCCTAGGGGCTATGGCTACACCTTC.

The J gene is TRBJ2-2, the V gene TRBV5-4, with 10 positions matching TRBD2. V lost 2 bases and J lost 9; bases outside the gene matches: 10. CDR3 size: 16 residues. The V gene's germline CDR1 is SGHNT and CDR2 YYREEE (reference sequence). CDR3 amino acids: CASSFWTSGRDRELFF. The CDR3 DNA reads TGTGCCAGCAGCTTCTGGACTAGCGGACGAGACCGGGAGCTGTTTTTT.

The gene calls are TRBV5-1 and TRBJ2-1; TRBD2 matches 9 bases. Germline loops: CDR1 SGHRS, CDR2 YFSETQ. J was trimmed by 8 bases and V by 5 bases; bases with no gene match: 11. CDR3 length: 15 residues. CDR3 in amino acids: CASSGTLAGADEQFF. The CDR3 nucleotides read TGCGCCAGCAGTGGGACCTTAGCGGGAGCTGATGAGCAGTTCTTC.

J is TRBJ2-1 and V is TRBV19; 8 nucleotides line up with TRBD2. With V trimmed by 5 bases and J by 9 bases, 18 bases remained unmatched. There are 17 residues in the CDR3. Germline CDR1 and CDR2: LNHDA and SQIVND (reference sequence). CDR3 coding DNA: TGTGCCAGTAGTCTTTTAGCACCAACTAGCGGCGGGGGTGAGCAGTTCTTC. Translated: CASSLLAPTSGGGEQFF.

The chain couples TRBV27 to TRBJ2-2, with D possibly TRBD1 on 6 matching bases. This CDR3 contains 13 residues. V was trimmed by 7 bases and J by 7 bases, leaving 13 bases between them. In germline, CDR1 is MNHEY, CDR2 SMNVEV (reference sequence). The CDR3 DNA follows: TGTGCCAGCACTCCAGGGGCAGACGGGGAGCTGTTTTTT. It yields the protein CASTPGADGELFF.

The CDR3 sequence: CASSRTGGTYEQYF. CDR3 DNA sequence: TGTGCCAGCAGCCGGACAGGGGGGACCTACGAGCAGTACTTC. This rearrangement joins TRBV3-1 (or the pseudogene TRBV3-2) to TRBJ2-7, with 10 nucleotides matching TRBD1. CDR1 LGHDT and CDR2 YNNKEL come from the germline V gene (reference sequence). V lost 4 bases and J lost 2; bases outside the gene matches: 2. This CDR3 is 14 amino acids long.

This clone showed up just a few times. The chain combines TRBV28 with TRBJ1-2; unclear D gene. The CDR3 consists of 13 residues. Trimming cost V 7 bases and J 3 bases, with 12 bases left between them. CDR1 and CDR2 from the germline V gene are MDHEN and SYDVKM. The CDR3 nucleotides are TGTGCCAGCACCGCCGTCCAGGACTATGGCTACACCTTC. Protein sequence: CASTAVQDYGYTF.

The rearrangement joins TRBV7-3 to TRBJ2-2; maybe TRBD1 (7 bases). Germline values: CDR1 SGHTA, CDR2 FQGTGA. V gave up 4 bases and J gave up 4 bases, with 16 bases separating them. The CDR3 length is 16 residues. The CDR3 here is CASSSQAGGGTGELFF. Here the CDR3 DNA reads TGTGCCAGCAGCTCGCAGGCAGGGGGAGGCACCGGGGAGCTGTTTTTT.

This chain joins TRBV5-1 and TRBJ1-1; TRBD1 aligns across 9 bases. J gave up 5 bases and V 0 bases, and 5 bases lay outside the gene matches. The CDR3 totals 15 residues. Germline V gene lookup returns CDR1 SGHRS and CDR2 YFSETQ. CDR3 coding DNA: TGCGCCAGCAGCTTGGCCACAGGGGGCATAACTGAAGCTTTCTTT. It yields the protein CASSLATGGITEAFF.

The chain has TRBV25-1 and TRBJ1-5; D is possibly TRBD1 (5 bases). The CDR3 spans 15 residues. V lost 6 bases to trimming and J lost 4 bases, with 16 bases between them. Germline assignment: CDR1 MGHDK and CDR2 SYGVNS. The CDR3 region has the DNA TGTGCCAGCAGCCTGGACACCATAGGGAATCAGCCCCAGCATTTT. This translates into CASSLDTIGNQPQHF.

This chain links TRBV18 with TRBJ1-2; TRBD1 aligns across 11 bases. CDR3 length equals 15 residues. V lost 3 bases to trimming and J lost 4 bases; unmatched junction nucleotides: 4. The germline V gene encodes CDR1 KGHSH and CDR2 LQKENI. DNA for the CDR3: TGTGCCAGCTCACCTAGGGACAGGGGGAGCTATGGCTACACCTTC. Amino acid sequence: CASSPRDRGSYGYTF.

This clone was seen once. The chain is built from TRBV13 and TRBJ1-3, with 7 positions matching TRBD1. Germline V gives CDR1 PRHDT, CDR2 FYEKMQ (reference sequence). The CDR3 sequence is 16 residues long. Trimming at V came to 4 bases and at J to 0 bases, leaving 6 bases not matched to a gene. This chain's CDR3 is CASSSLRDSSGNTIYF. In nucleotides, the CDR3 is TGTGCCAGCAGCTCACTCCGGGACAGCTCTGGAAACACCATATATTTT.

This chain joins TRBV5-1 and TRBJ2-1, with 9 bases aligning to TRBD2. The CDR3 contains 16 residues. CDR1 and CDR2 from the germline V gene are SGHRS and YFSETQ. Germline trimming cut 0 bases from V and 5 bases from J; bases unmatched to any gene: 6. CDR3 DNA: TGCGCCAGCAGCTTGGACAATAGCGGGAGAAACAATGAGCAGTTCTTC. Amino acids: CASSLDNSGRNNEQFF.

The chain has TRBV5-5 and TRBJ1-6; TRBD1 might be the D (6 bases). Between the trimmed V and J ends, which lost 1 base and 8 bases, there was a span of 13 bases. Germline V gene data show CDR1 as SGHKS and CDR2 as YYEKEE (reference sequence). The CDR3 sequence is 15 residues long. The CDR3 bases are TGTGCCAGCAGCTTGTTGGACAGCCATTATTCACCCCTCCACTTT. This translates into CASSLLDSHYSPLHF.

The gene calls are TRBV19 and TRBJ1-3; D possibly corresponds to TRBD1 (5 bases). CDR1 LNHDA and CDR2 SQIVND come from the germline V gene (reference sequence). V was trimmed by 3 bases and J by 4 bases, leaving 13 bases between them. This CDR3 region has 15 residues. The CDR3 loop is CASSMGLGRGNTIYF. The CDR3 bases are TGTGCCAGTAGTATGGGTTTGGGGCGGGGAAACACCATATATTTT.